These 21 T cell receptor beta chains originate from one sample sequenced in a study of CD8 T cell repertoires and HIV-1 epitope variants. Their cognate antigens are unknown. Repertoires were generated with immunoSEQ multiplex PCR, while TCRdb's copy carries only in-frame clones and drops some. This table has some 4,500 clones, around two thirds appearing once. What was sequenced was cultured CD8+ T cells derived from PBMCs. These receptors were obtained from a male donor with HIV.

The V and J genes are TRBV7-1 and TRBJ2-7; 7 bases align to TRBD1. TRBV7-1 is an ORF for which the function is uncertain. V gave up 4 bases and J gave up 7 bases; unmatched junction bases: 10. The CDR3 is 14 amino acids. CDR3 residues: CASSLGQYLREQYF. The CDR3 bases are TGTGCCAGCAGCTTGGGACAGTACCTTCGTGAGCAGTACTTC.

This chain joins TRBV19 and TRBJ1-2, with 7 nucleotides matching TRBD1. The CDR3 sequence is 13 residues long. In germline, CDR1 is LNHDA, CDR2 SQIVND (reference sequence). Trimming at V came to 7 bases and at J to 8 bases, leaving 10 bases not matched to a gene. CDR3 loop: CASTITGALGYTF. CDR3 coding DNA: TGTGCCAGTACCATAACAGGGGCACTCGGCTACACCTTC.

The chain employs TRBV28 and TRBJ2-3, with D tentatively TRBD2 (5 bases). Trimming took off 2 bases at V and 0 bases at J, with 9 bases between the two ends. Looked up from germline, CDR1 is MDHEN and CDR2 is SYDVKM. The CDR3 extends over 15 amino acids. CDR3 region: CASSLGAVSTDTQYF. Here the CDR3 DNA reads TGTGCCAGCAGTTTAGGAGCGGTAAGCACAGATACGCAGTATTTT.

This chain links TRBV4-1 with TRBJ2-3; 9 bases agree with TRBD2. The germline V gene encodes CDR1 MGHRA and CDR2 YSYEKL. This CDR3 region has 18 residues. V dropped 0 bases and J dropped 0; count of bases not matched to a gene: 7. The CDR3 reads CASSQDPPSGTSTDTQYF. CDR3 in DNA: TGCGCCAGCAGCCAAGACCCCCCTAGCGGGACTAGCACAGATACGCAGTATTTT.

The chain recombines TRBV5-4 with TRBJ1-1; tentatively, D is TRBD1 (6 bases). This CDR3 comprises 15 residues. V gave up 0 bases and J gave up 1 base, with 10 bases separating them. Germline assignment: CDR1 SGHNT and CDR2 YYREEE (reference sequence). The CDR3 region is CASSLAAGANTEAFF. The CDR3 nucleotides are TGTGCCAGCAGCTTGGCCGCAGGGGCGAACACTGAAGCTTTCTTT.

DNA for the CDR3: TGTGCCAGCAGTTACGGGACAGGTTACAATGAGCAGTTCTTC. It encodes CASSYGTGYNEQFF. The chain uses TRBV4-2 and TRBJ2-1, with 8 bases aligning to TRBD1. CDR3 length: 14 residues. Germline V gene lookup returns CDR1 LGHNA and CDR2 YNFKEQ. V shed 6 bases, J shed 4 bases, and the junction held 5 bases outside the gene matches.

The chain uses TRBV6-4 and TRBJ2-1; D is uncertain. Per the germline V gene, CDR1 is MRHNA and CDR2 is SNTAGT. V was cut by 10 bases and J by 6 bases, with 13 bases left in between. CDR3 length: 12 amino acids. The CDR3 sequence is CATKAPGNEQFF. Written as DNA, the CDR3 is TGTGCCACCAAGGCCCCGGGCAATGAGCAGTTCTTC.

CDR3 protein: CASSLVNNEQFF. The CDR3 DNA follows: TGTGCCAGCAGCTTGGTTAACAATGAGCAGTTCTTC. The V gene is TRBV5-6, the J gene TRBJ2-1; D ambiguous. The CDR3 totals 12 residues. Trimming removed 0 bases at V and 5 bases at J, with 3 bases between. Looked up from germline, CDR1 is SGHDT and CDR2 is YYEEEE.

The chain combines TRBV15 with TRBJ1-1; 7 nucleotides line up with TRBD1. This CDR3 region has 14 residues. In germline, CDR1 is LNHNV, CDR2 YYDKDF (reference sequence). The V and J ends lost 0 bases and 8 bases, in that order; junction bases with no gene match: 6. In DNA form, the CDR3 reads TGTGCCACCAGCAGAGATAACAACAGGGGCGAAGCTTTCTTT. Translated, it gives CATSRDNNRGEAFF.

V usage is TRBV4-2 and J usage is TRBJ1-4; 7 bases line up with TRBD1. Germline assignment: CDR1 LGHNA and CDR2 YNFKEQ. The CDR3 is 15 amino acids. The V segment lost 2 bases and the J segment 6 bases; nucleotides outside the gene matches: 6. CDR3 DNA: TGTGCCAGCAGCCAAATGACAGGGACGGATGAAAAACTGTTTTTT. This codes for CASSQMTGTDEKLFF.

A few counts support this clone. The CDR3 nucleotides are TGTGCCAGCGCCCCACAGGGGTGGAATGGCTACACCTTC. This encodes CASAPQGWNGYTF. The gene calls are TRBV27 and TRBJ1-2; 7 bases are a match to TRBD1. The CDR3 is 13 residues long. Trimming took 8 bases from V and 6 from J; bases not matched to a gene: 9. In germline, CDR1 is MNHEY, CDR2 SMNVEV (reference sequence).

This clone was detected a few times. J is TRBJ1-1 and V is TRBV19, with a possible D match to TRBD1 (5 bases). The CDR3 is 14 residues long. With 4 bases removed from V and 1 base from J, the gap between germline ends came to 10 bases. Germline values: CDR1 LNHDA, CDR2 SQIVND (reference sequence). This CDR3 is CASSTGIRNTEAFF. DNA for the CDR3: TGTGCCAGTAGTACAGGGATACGGAACACTGAAGCTTTCTTT.

This clone was seen a few times. The chain recombines TRBV10-1 with TRBJ2-7, with 8 bases matching TRBD2. CDR1 and CDR2 (germline): WNHNN, SYGVQD (reference sequence). This CDR3 contains 15 residues. V lost 3 bases to trimming and J lost 3 bases; unmatched junction nucleotides: 7. The CDR3 DNA reads as TGCGCCAGCAGTGAAACTAGCGGTGTCTTCTACGAGCAGTACTTC. Translating it yields CASSETSGVFYEQYF.

In nucleotides, the CDR3 is TGTGCCAGCAGTTCCCCGACTATTTACAATGAGCAGTTCTTC. The encoded protein is CASSSPTIYNEQFF. This chain joins TRBV6-6 and TRBJ2-1; D possibly corresponds to TRBD2 (5 bases). Germline V CDR1 and CDR2: MNHNY, SVGAGI (reference sequence). The CDR3 extends over 14 amino acids. V lost 4 bases and J 4 bases, leaving 11 bases between the germline ends.

The rearrangement joins TRBV5-4 to TRBJ2-7; 10 positions match TRBD2. CDR3 size: 15 residues. J was trimmed by 2 bases and V by 4 bases; bases with no gene match: 6. Germline V gene sequence: CDR1 SGHNT, CDR2 YYREEE (reference sequence). The CDR3 DNA reads as TGTGCCAGCAGCCCTGGACTAGCGGACACCTACGAGCAGTACTTC. It encodes CASSPGLADTYEQYF. The whole variable domain, remainder taken from reference TRBV5-4 and TRBJ2-7, is ETGVTQSPTHLIKTRGQQVTLRCSSQSGHNTVSWYQQALGQGPQFIFQYYREEENGRGNFPPRFSGLQFPNYSSELNVNALELDDSALYLCASSPGLADTYEQYFGPGTRLTVT.

This chain uses TRBV7-8 with TRBJ2-5, with 9 bases fitting TRBD1. V lost 4 bases, J lost 4 bases, and 7 bases stayed unmatched. Germline V gene lookup returns CDR1 SGHVS and CDR2 FQNEAQ. The CDR3 spans 15 residues. CDR3 coding DNA: TGTGCCAGCAGCTCCCGGGACAGGGTATTAGAGACCCAGTACTTC. Translated: CASSSRDRVLETQYF.

Only a few counts were recorded for this clone. This sequence joins TRBV5-1 and TRBJ2-7; 14 bases match TRBD2. The ends lost 4 bases at V and 2 bases at J; junction bases unmatched: 5. The germline CDR1 and CDR2 sequences are SGHRS and YFSETQ. CDR3 length: 16 residues. CDR3 bases: TGCGCCAGCAGCCAAGGGGGACTAGCGGGAGCCTACGAGCAGTACTTC. Protein sequence: CASSQGGLAGAYEQYF.

The CDR3 DNA reads as TGTGCCAGCAGGCCGTCCCCAGCGGCTGGGGCCAACGTCCTGACTTTC. Residues: CASRPSPAAGANVLTF. The chain carries TRBV27 and TRBJ2-6; the D gene is possibly TRBD2 (5 bases). The CDR3 has 16 amino acids. Between the trimmed V and J ends, which lost 6 bases and 2 bases, there was a span of 14 bases. Per the germline V gene, CDR1 is MNHEY and CDR2 is SMNVEV (reference sequence). The complete variable domain, with remaining parts taken from reference TRBV27 and TRBJ2-6, reads EAQVTQNPRYLITVTGKKLTVTCSQNMNHEYMSWYRQDPGLGLRQIYYSMNVEVTDKGDVPEGYKVSRKEKRNFPLILESPSPNQTSLYFCASRPSPAAGANVLTFGAGSRLTVL.

The chain has TRBV28 and TRBJ2-1, with D unresolved. Trimming pared 3 bases from V and 7 bases from J, leaving 7 bases between. CDR1 is MDHEN, CDR2 SYDVKM, per germline. There are 12 residues in the CDR3. As DNA, the CDR3 is TGTGCCAGCAGTTTGGGGTTAAATGAGCAGTTCTTC. Translated, it gives CASSLGLNEQFF.

The rearrangement joins TRBV6-5 to TRBJ2-1; 8 bases fit TRBD2. The ends lost 2 bases at V and 4 bases at J; junction bases unmatched: 1. This CDR3 region has 14 residues. Germline CDR1 is MNHEY and CDR2 is SVGAGI. This chain's CDR3 is CASSYRGGYNEQFF. CDR3 coding DNA: TGTGCCAGCAGTTACCGGGGGGGGTACAATGAGCAGTTCTTC.

This clone was detected once. The rearrangement joins TRBV28 to TRBJ2-7; 8 bases align to TRBD1. With 2 bases clipped from V and 5 bases from J, the junction kept 5 bases outside the gene matches. The CDR3 has 14 residues. From germline, CDR1 is MDHEN and CDR2 SYDVKM. The CDR3 DNA is TGTGCCAGCAGTTTAAATCAGGGGGCCAACGAGCAGTACTTC. This codes for CASSLNQGANEQYF.